Below, one T cell receptor beta chain is given with its context. Its antigen is unknown. The sample holds no much larger clone one base away, and base qualities are not on file. Participants in the prospective study were aged roughly 18 to 89 years, lived in 24 United States geographic areas, and enrolled through a virtual design. Cohort assignment in the prospective study relied on participant-reported clinical history from a screening survey and a study questionnaire. ImmuneRACE Cohort 3 recovered participants were defined by two consecutive negative NP/OP PCR tests, healthcare professional clearance, or symptom resolution. Each participant in the prospective study had whole blood, serum and a nasopharyngeal or oropharyngeal swab collected by mobile phlebotomists. Over a roughly 2-month period, participants in the prospective study had the option of providing additional blood draws and questionnaires. Prospective study blood samples were shipped either frozen or at room temperature before DNA extraction.

Germline trimming: 7 bases from V, 5 bases from J; junction bases outside gene matches: 10. Looking up the germline V gene yields CDR1 MDHEN and CDR2 SYDVKM. The CDR3 runs 15 amino acids, cysteine and phenylalanine included. Only CDR3 DNA remains: 45 bases, in frame from the first base. The data belong to a study of blood T cell repertoires in COVID-19 (dated by TCRdb to between 2020 and 2021). Concerning the study at large: The collaborator samples originated in the United States, Italy and Spain and spanned the acute and convalescent phases of COVID-19. The repertoires were released in a freely available public database intended as a resource for research on the immune response to SARS-CoV-2. Deeply sampled blood TCRbeta repertoires from subjects exposed to, actively infected with, or recovered from COVID-19 were included in the dataset. Samples came from the ongoing ImmuneRACE study (first 160 participants) plus 1,254 subjects from 6 global collaborators. A de-identified subject ID, COVID-19 status, age in years and sex were almost always included in the sample metadata. The material from the prospective study consisted of cDNA or gDNA derived from T cells, B-cell-depleted T cells, or PBMCs. Where available, HLA class I and class II types were obtained from metadata supplied by the sample provider rather than from assay-based typing.

The immunoSEQ Assay, a bias-controlled multiplex PCR, was used to amplify TCRbeta CDR3 regions from genomic DNA. The authors processed their data as follows. Nucleated cell counts per sample were estimated from amplification of reference gene primers within the assay. To quantify the absolute abundance of each unique TCRbeta CDR3 rearrangement, sequence reads were collapsed and filtered. For each sample, productive Simpson clonality was calculated as the square root of Simpson's diversity index over productive rearrangements. TCRdb re-hosts the immuneACCESS table, in-frame sequences only. Its copies lack some clones; in the studies checked, an unresolved V gene accounts for under half of them, and the cause for the rest is not known. The DNA was the basis for D and trimming; V, J and clone size are from that table. The sample table records 200,000 or so clones; roughly nine tenths of these occur just once. The ten largest clones represent around 8% of the sample.

The paper as a whole reports these results and caveats: The amount of clinical and demographic metadata varied by source and participant and was provided uncurated.

The sequenced sample consisted of PBMCs or T cells enriched from blood (not recorded which). The V gene is TRBV28 and the J gene is TRBJ1-2; TRBD1 aligns with 10 central bases. The TCR was taken from a woman between 18 and 30 years old who had recovered from COVID-19. The CDR3 reads as follows: CASTLVGQGWYGYTF. In nucleotide form, the sequence is TGTGCCAGCACCCTTGTGGGACAGGGGTGGTATGGCTACACCTTC.